The 15 T cell receptor beta chains given below trace back to one sample, sequenced in a study of T cells in Graves' hyperthyroidism and ophthalmopathy. RNA transcripts provided the source from which TCR beta CDR3 regions were amplified. The HTBI primer set served for first-round RT-PCR of the TCR CDR3. TCRdb itself ran the multiplex PCR reads through MiXCR, one entry per CDR3 protein. The table shows 270,000 or so distinct CDR3 sequences, with nearly 15% occurring only once. The specimen sequenced was blood. Receptor source: a woman between 50 and 59 years old with Graves' hyperthyroidism that later progressed to Graves' ophthalmopathy.

V gene TRBV2 combines with J gene TRBJ2-1, with 7 bases lining up with TRBD2. Looked up from germline, CDR1 is SNHLY and CDR2 is FYNNEI. The CDR3 runs to 16 residues. Trimming cost V 6 bases and J 2 bases; bases outside gene matches: 10. The CDR3 nucleotides are TGTGCCAGCAGCCTCCTCGGGAGGATCGCCTACAATGAGCAGTTCTTC. This encodes CASSLLGRIAYNEQFF.

This clonotype was seen repeatedly, ten times or more. The chain employs TRBV6-1 and TRBJ2-5; 11 nucleotides agree with TRBD2. This CDR3 region has 15 residues. The V gene's germline CDR1 is MNHNS and CDR2 SASEGT. Germline trimming cut 7 bases from V and 1 base from J; bases unmatched to any gene: 5. The CDR3 DNA sequence: TGTGCCAGCATCCCTAGCGGGAGGTTCCAAGAGACCCAGTACTTC. Its translation is CASIPSGRFQETQYF.

This clonotype was counted many times. This chain connects TRBV13 to TRBJ2-1; 10 bases are a match to TRBD2. The CDR3 covers 15 residues. V gave up 5 bases and J gave up 10 bases; unmatched junction bases: 11. The germline CDR1 and CDR2 sequences are PRHDT and FYEKMQ (reference sequence). CDR3 in DNA: TGTGCCAGCAGCACCACGGGACTAGCGTCTCCCGAGCAGTTCTTC. Its protein is CASSTTGLASPEQFF.

This clonotype was seen just once. This CDR3 is CASSSTRGGNQPQHF. In DNA form, the CDR3 reads TGTGCCAGCAGCTCTACGCGGGGGGGCAATCAGCCCCAGCATTTT. The chain links TRBV7-8 to TRBJ1-5, with D tentatively TRBD1 (5 bases). Germline V gives CDR1 SGHVS, CDR2 FQNEAQ. V was pared by 4 bases and J by 2 bases, with 12 bases between. This CDR3 comprises 15 residues.

There are many counts of this clonotype. The V gene is TRBV5-1, the J gene TRBJ2-5, with D hard to call. V lost 1 base and J 2 bases, leaving 15 bases between the germline ends. Germline V lookup: CDR1 SGHRS, CDR2 YFSETQ. This CDR3 is 16 amino acids long. The CDR3 DNA reads as TGCGCCAGCAGCTTGTATCTGGGAAGCGCACAAGAGACCCAGTACTTC. Protein product: CASSLYLGSAQETQYF. The whole variable domain, filled in from reference TRBV5-1 and TRBJ2-5, reads KAGVTQTPRYLIKTRGQQVTLSCSPISGHRSVSWYQQTPGQGLQFLFEYFSETQRNKGNFPGRFSGRQFSNSRSEMNVSTLELGDSALYLCASSLYLGSAQETQYFGPGTRLLVL.

This clonotype appeared a few times. This sequence joins TRBV14 and TRBJ2-3, with D possibly TRBD2 on 6 matching bases. The CDR3 runs to 17 residues. Germline values: CDR1 SGHDN, CDR2 FVKESK. The germline V and J ends were trimmed by 0 bases and 2 bases, with 15 bases remaining between them. This CDR3 is CASSQDLGTSFTDTQYF. The CDR3 coding sequence is TGTGCCAGCAGCCAAGATCTCGGAACTAGCTTCACAGATACGCAGTATTTT.

This clonotype occurred many times. The chain has TRBV9 and TRBJ1-2; the match to TRBD1 covers 9 bases. This CDR3 is 14 amino acids long. V gave up 6 bases and J gave up 8 bases; unmatched junction bases: 11. CDR1 is SGDLS and CDR2 is YYNGEE in the germline V gene. CDR3 nucleotides: TGTGCCAGCAATAAAATGGGACAGGGAGGCGGCTACACCTTC. Protein product: CASNKMGQGGGYTF.

This clonotype was seen repeatedly, ten times or more. V is TRBV20-1 and J is TRBJ2-7; D is perhaps TRBD2 (5 bases). V lost 5 bases, J lost 5 bases, and 19 bases lay in between. This CDR3 contains 14 residues. Germline values: CDR1 DFQATT, CDR2 SNEGSKA (reference sequence). This CDR3 reads CSAGRTGVGDEQYF. The CDR3 coding sequence is TGCAGTGCTGGCCGGACTGGGGTGGGCGACGAGCAGTACTTC.

The chain couples TRBV30 to TRBJ1-3; 8 nucleotides line up with TRBD1. V shed 1 base and J 1 base; nucleotides not matched to a gene: 9. The germline V gene has CDR1 GTSNPN and CDR2 SVGIG (reference sequence). This CDR3 comprises 17 residues. The CDR3 DNA follows: TGTGCCTGGAGTGGAGCGGGACAGGCTATTTCTGGAAACACCATATATTTT. Protein sequence: CAWSGAGQAISGNTIYF. The entire variable domain, with the rest obtained from reference TRBV30 and TRBJ1-3, is as follows: SQTIHQWPATLVQPVGSPLSLECTVEGTSNPNLYWYRQAAGRGLQLLFYSVGIGQISSEVPQNLSASRPQDRQFILSSKKLLLSDSGFYLCAWSGAGQAISGNTIYFGEGSWLTVV.

This clonotype occurred many times. The CDR3 DNA reads as TGTGCCAGCAGTAGAGACAGGGTGACGCTTGAACGGCAGACCCAGTACTTC. Translated: CASSRDRVTLERQTQYF. V usage is TRBV27 and J usage is TRBJ2-5; 7 positions agree with TRBD1. The length of the CDR3 is 17 residues. Losses at the gene ends were 5 bases for V and 6 bases for J; bases not matched to a gene: 18. Germline CDR1 is MNHEY and CDR2 is SMNVEV (reference sequence).

Comments on this clonotype: A single base separates this from a much larger clone, so it may be a read error. The chain carries TRBV7-6 and TRBJ2-2; no clear D. The CDR3 is made up of 15 amino acids. Germline assignment: CDR1 SGHVS and CDR2 FNYEAQ. The CDR3: CASGLTDSYTGELFF. CDR3 DNA: TGTGCCAGCGGCTTAACCGACTCATACACCGGGGAGCTGTTTTTT.

J is TRBJ1-5 and V is TRBV20-1; D is uncertain. This CDR3 spans 13 amino acids. Germline-derived CDR1 and CDR2 are DFQATT and SNEGSKA (reference sequence). V dropped 6 bases and J dropped 0 bases, with 9 bases sitting between them. In nucleotides, the CDR3 is TGCAGTGCAAAATCAGGTAGCAATCAGCCCCAGCATTTT. It specifies CSAKSGSNQPQHF.

This clonotype came up many times. The rearrangement links TRBV18 to TRBJ2-3, with TRBD2 matching over 8 bases. The CDR3 sequence is 15 residues long. After removal of 3 bases from V and 2 bases from J, the junction contained 4 bases not matched to a gene. From germline, CDR1 is KGHSH and CDR2 LQKENI. The CDR3: CASSPTSGLTDTQYF. CDR3 nucleotide sequence: TGTGCCAGCTCACCCACTAGCGGACTCACAGATACGCAGTATTTT.

Many counts were recorded for this clonotype. J is TRBJ2-7 and V is TRBV10-2; D gene ambiguous. The CDR3 has 11 residues. Trimming removed 7 bases from V and 7 bases from J, with 11 bases in between. The germline V gene encodes CDR1 WSHSY and CDR2 SAAADI. DNA for the CDR3: TGCGCCAGCACCCCTTTCTTAGAGCAGTACTTC. This gives the protein CASTPFLEQYF.

The V gene is TRBV15, the J gene TRBJ1-3, with D perhaps matching TRBD1 (5 bases). The V and J ends lost 5 bases and 1 base respectively, with 12 bases between them. The CDR3 is 15 residues long. CDR1 and CDR2 (germline): LNHNV, YYDKDF (reference sequence). This CDR3 reads CATSASPGSGNTIYF. DNA for the CDR3: TGTGCCACCAGCGCGTCGCCAGGGTCTGGAAACACCATATATTTT.